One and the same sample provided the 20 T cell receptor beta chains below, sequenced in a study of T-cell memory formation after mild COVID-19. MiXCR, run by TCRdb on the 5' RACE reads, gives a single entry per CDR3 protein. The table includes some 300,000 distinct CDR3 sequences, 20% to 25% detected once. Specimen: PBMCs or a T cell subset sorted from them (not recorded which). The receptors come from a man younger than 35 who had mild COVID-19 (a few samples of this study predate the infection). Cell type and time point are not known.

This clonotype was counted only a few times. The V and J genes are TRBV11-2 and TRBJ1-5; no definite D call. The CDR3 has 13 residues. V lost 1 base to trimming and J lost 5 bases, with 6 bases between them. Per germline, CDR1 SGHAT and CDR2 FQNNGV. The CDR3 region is CASSLVTDQPQHF. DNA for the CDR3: TGTGCCAGCAGCTTAGTAACAGATCAGCCCCAGCATTTT.

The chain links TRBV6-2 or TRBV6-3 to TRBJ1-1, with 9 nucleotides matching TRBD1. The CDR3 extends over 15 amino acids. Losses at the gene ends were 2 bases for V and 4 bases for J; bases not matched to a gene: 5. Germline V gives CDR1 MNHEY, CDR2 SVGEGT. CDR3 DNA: TGTGCCAGCAGTTACACTGGACAGGGGATCACTGAAGCTTTCTTT. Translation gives CASSYTGQGITEAFF.

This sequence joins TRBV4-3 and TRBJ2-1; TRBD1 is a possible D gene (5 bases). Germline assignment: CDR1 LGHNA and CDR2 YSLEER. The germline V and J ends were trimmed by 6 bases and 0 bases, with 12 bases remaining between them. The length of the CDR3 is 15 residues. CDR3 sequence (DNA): TGCGCCAGCAGATCTACGGACAACTCCTACAATGAGCAGTTCTTC. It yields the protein CASRSTDNSYNEQFF.

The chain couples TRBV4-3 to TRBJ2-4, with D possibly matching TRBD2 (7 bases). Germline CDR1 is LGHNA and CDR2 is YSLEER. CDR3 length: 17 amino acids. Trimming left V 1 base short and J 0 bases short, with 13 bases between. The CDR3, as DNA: TGCGCCAGCAGCCAAGTAGGGGGGGCCCAAGCCAAAAACATTCAGTACTTC. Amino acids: CASSQVGGAQAKNIQYF.

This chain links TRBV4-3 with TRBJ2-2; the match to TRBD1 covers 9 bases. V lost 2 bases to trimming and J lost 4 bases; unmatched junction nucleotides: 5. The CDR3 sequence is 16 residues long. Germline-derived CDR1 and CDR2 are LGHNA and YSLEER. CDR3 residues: CASSQSTGGSTGELFF. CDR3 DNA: TGCGCCAGCAGCCAAAGTACAGGGGGCAGCACCGGGGAGCTGTTTTTT.

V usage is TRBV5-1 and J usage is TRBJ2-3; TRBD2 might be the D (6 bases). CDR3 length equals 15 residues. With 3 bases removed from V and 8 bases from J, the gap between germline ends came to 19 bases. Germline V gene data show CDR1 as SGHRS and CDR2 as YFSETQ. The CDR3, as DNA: TGCGCCAGCAGCTCGGGGACTCCCCAGGGTGGTACGCAGTATTTT. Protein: CASSSGTPQGGTQYF.

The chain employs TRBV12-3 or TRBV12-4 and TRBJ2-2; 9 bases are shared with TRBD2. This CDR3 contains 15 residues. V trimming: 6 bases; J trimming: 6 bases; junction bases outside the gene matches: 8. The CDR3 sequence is CASSTSSGAPGELFF. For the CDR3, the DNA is TGTGCCAGCAGCACGTCTAGCGGGGCCCCCGGGGAGCTGTTTTTT.

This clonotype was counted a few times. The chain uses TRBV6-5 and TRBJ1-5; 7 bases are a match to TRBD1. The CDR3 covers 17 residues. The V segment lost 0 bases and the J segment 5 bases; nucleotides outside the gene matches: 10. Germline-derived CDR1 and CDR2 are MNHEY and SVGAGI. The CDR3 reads CASSYSNPTGRDQPQHF. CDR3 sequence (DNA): TGTGCCAGCAGTTACTCAAACCCGACAGGGAGGGATCAGCCCCAGCATTTT.

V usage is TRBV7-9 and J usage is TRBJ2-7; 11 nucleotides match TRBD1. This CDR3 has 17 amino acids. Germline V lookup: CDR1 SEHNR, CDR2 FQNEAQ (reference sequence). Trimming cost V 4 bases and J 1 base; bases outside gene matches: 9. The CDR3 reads CASSSTTGTGGSYEQYF. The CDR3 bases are TGTGCCAGCAGCTCCACGACCGGGACAGGGGGGTCCTACGAGCAGTACTTC. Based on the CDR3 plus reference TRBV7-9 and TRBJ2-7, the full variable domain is DTGVSQNPRHKITKRGQNVTFRCDPISEHNRLYWYRQTLGQGPEFLTYFQNEAQLEKSRLLSDRFSAERPKGSFSTLEIQRTEQGDSAMYLCASSSTTGTGGSYEQYFGPGTRLTVT.

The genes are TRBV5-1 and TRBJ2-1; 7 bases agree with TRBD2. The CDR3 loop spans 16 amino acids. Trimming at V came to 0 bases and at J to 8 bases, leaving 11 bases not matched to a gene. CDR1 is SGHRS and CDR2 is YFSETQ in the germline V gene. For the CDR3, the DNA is TGCGCCAGCAGCTTGGGACTAGCATTCGTGAGCGATGAGCAGTTCTTC. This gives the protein CASSLGLAFVSDEQFF.

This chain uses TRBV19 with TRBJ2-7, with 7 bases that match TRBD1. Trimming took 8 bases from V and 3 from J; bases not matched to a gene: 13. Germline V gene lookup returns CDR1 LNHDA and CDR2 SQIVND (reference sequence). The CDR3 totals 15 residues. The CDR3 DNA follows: TGTGCCAGTCGGGACAGTCCCACCTTTGTCTACGAGCAGTACGTC. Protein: CASRDSPTFVYEQYV.

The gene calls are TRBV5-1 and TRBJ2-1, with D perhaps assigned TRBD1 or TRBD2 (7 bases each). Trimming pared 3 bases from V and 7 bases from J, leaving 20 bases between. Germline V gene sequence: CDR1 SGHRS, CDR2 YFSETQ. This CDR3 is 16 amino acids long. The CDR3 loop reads CASSWMSRGGSNEQFF. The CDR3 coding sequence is TGCGCCAGCAGCTGGATGTCCAGGGGGGGAAGTAATGAGCAGTTCTTC.

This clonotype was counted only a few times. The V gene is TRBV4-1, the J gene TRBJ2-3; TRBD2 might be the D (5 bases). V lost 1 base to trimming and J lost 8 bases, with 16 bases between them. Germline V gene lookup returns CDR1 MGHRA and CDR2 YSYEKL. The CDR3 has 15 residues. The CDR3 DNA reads TGCGCCAGCAGCCAAGTGGTTGGCGGGCTTGGTACGCAGTATTTT. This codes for CASSQVVGGLGTQYF.

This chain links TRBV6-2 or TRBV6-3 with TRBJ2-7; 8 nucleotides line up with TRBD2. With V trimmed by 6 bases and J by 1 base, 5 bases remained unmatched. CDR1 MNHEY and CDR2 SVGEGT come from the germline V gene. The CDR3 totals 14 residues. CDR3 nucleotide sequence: TGTGCCAGCAGGTGGTTAGCGGGGTCCTACGAGCAGTACTTC. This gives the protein CASRWLAGSYEQYF.

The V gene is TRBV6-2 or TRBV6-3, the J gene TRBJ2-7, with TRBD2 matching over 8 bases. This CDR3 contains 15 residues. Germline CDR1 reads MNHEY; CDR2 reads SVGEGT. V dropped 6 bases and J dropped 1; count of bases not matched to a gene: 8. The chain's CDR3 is CASREPGLGSYEQYF. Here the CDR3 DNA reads TGTGCCAGCAGGGAACCGGGACTAGGGTCCTACGAGCAGTACTTC.

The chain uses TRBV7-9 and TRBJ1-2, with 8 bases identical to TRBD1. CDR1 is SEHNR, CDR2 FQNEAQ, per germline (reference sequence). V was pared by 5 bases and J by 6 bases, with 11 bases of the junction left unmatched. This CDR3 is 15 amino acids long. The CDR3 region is CASSPGQGLVHGYTF. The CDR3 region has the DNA TGTGCCAGCAGCCCAGGACAGGGTTTGGTGCATGGCTACACCTTC.

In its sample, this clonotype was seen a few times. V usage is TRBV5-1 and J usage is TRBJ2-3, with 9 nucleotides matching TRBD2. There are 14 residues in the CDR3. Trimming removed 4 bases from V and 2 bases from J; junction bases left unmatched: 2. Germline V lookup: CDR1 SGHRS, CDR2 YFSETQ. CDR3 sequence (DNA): TGCGCCAGCAGCAGGACTAGCGACACAGATACGCAGTATTTT. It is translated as CASSRTSDTDTQYF.

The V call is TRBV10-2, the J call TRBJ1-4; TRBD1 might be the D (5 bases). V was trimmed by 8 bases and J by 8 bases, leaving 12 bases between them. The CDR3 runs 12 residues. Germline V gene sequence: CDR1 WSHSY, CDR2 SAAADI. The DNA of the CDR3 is TGCGCCAGCGGGACTACGGGGGAAAAACTGTTTTTT. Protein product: CASGTTGEKLFF.

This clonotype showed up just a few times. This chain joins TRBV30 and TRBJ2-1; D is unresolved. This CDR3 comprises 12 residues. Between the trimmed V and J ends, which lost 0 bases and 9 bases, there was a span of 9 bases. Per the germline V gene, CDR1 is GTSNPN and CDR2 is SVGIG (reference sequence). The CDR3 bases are TGTGCCTGGAGTGTACTCGGTATTGAGCAGTTCTTC. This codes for CAWSVLGIEQFF.

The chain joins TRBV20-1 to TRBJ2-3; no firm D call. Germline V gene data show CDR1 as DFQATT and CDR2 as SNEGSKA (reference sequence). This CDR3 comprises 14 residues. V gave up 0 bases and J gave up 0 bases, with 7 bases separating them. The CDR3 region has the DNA TGCAGTGCTAGAGATGGCGGTAGCACAGATACGCAGTATTTT. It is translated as CSARDGGSTDTQYF.